Shown below are 8 T cell receptor beta chains from a single sample sequenced in a study of T cell responses to AZD1222 COVID-19 vaccine. Profiled with immunoSEQ multiplex PCR; TCRdb holds only in-frame clones, not every one. Of around 120,000 clones in the sample, 90% to 95% were seen once. The starting material was peripheral blood, obtained on day 0 of AZD1222 vaccination. The receptors shown here come from an adult in good health.

The chain carries TRBV7-9 and TRBJ2-3; the D is unclear. Germline lookup yields CDR1 SEHNR and CDR2 FQNEAQ (reference sequence). CDR3 length equals 16 residues. The V end was cut by 5 bases, the J end by 0 bases, with 15 bases between. CDR3 sequence (DNA): TGTGCCAGCAGCCCCCCGGTTTCGTCTAGCACAGATACGCAGTATTTT. Translated: CASSPPVSSSTDTQYF.

The genes are TRBV6-1 and TRBJ1-5, with 8 bases lining up with TRBD1. Germline V gene sequence: CDR1 MNHNS, CDR2 SASEGT. This CDR3 spans 15 amino acids. V was clipped by 0 bases and J by 6 bases; unmatched bases: 4. In DNA, the CDR3 is TGTGCCAGCAGTGAAGCCTCAGGGGGCGTTCAGCCCCAGCATTTT. As protein: CASSEASGGVQPQHF.

This clone is a singleton in its sample. The genes are TRBV28 and TRBJ1-1; no clear D gene. CDR1 is MDHEN, CDR2 SYDVKM, per germline. The CDR3 runs 14 residues. Trimming removed 3 bases from V and 4 bases from J, with 12 bases in between. DNA for the CDR3: TGTGCCAGCAGTTTTATTGGTGGAGGCACTGAAGCTTTCTTT. Its protein product is CASSFIGGGTEAFF.

The gene calls are TRBV6-5 and TRBJ2-1; D may be TRBD2 (6 bases). V was cut by 0 bases and J by 15 bases, with 12 bases left in between. The CDR3 sequence is 12 residues long. CDR1 is MNHEY and CDR2 is SVGAGI in the germline V gene. The DNA for the CDR3 is TGTGCCAGCAGTTACTCGAGGGCAGCGGGGTTCTTC. Protein: CASSYSRAAGFF.

V is TRBV5-4 and J is TRBJ2-7, with a possible D match to TRBD2 (6 bases). Deletions cut 9 bases from V and 2 bases from J, with 18 bases between. The CDR3 is made up of 14 amino acids. Germline V gene sequence: CDR1 SGHNT, CDR2 YYREEE (reference sequence). CDR3 protein: CATARAGFTYEQYF. The DNA for the CDR3 is TGTGCCACCGCCCGGGCGGGATTCACCTACGAGCAGTACTTC.

Concerning this clone itself: An end of the junction does not agree with germline; a read error may underlie this. V usage is TRBV5-1 and J usage is TRBJ1-5; TRBD1 might be the D (6 bases). The CDR3 runs 15 residues. Germline V gene data show CDR1 as SGHRS and CDR2 as YFSETQ. The CDR3 spells CASSIAGTKNQPQHF. The CDR3 DNA reads as TGCGCCAGCAGCATCGCCGGGACAAAAAATCAGCCCCAACATTTT. The full variable domain, in which reference TRBV5-1 and TRBJ1-5 provide the parts outside the CDR3, is KAGVTQTPRYLIKTRGQQVTLSCSPISGHRSVSWYQQTPGQGLQFLFEYFSETQRNKGNFPGRFSGRQFSNSRSEMNVSTLELGDSALYLCASSIAGTKNQPQHFGDGTRLSIL.

The J gene is TRBJ1-6, the V gene TRBV5-6, with D hard to call. CDR1 and CDR2 (germline): SGHDT, YYEEEE. Trimming stripped 2 bases from V and 6 bases from J, with 12 bases between. This CDR3 contains 15 residues. CDR3 protein: CASSLRRWGNSPLHF. The DNA of the CDR3 is TGTGCCAGCAGCTTACGCCGGTGGGGTAATTCACCCCTCCACTTT. Full variable domain (remainder filled in from reference TRBV5-6 and TRBJ1-6): DAGVTQSPTHLIKTRGQQVTLRCSPKSGHDTVSWYQQALGQGPQFIFQYYEEEERQRGNFPDRFSGHQFPNYSSELNVNALLLGDSALYLCASSLRRWGNSPLHFGNGTRLTVT.

J is TRBJ2-1 and V is TRBV14; 7 bases are a match to TRBD2. The trim removed 6 bases at V and 5 bases at J, leaving 4 bases unmatched. Germline V gives CDR1 SGHDN, CDR2 FVKESK. The CDR3 has 13 residues. The CDR3 loop reads CASRGLADNEQFF. In DNA, the CDR3 is TGTGCCAGCAGGGGGCTAGCGGACAATGAGCAGTTCTTC.